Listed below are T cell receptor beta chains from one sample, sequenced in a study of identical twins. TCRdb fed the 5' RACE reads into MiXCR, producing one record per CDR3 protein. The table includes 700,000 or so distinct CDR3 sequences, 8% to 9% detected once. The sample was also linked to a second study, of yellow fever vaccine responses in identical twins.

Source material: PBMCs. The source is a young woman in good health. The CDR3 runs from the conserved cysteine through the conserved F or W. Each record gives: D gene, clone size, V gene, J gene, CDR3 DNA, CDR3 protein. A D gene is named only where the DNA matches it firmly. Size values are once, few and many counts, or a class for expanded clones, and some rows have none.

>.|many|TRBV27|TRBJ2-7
TGTGCCAGCAGCCCCGGGGATCGCTCCTACGAGCAGTACTTC
CASSPGDRSYEQYF
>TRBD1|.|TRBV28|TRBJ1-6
TGTGCCAGCAGTTATCTCCCTAAAGGACAGGGGGCGGTTGGTTCACCCCTCCACTTT
CASSYLPKGQGAVGSPLHF
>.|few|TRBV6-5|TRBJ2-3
TGTGCCAGCAGTTACTCGATTGGAGGAGGGAGCACAGATACGCAGTATTTT
CASSYSIGGGSTDTQYF
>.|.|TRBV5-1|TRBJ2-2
TGCGCCAGCAGCTTGAAAGGGTCGGACACCGGGGAGCTGTTTTTT
CASSLKGSDTGELFF
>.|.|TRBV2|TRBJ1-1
TGTGCCAGCAGTACCGGGATCGTAGGTATGAACACTGAAGCTTTCTTT
CASSTGIVGMNTEAFF
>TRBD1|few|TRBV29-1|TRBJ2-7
TGCAGCGTTGTGACAGGGTCAAGCTCCTACGAGCAGTACTTC
CSVVTGSSSYEQYF
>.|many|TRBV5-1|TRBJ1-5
TGCGCCAGCAGCATCGACACCGGGGGTCAGCCCCAGCATTTT
CASSIDTGGQPQHF
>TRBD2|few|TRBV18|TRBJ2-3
TGTGCCAGCTCATATATAGCGGGAGAGTCAGATACGCAGTATTTT
CASSYIAGESDTQYF
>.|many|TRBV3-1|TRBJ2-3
TGTGCCAGCAGTCTTAATCGAGATACGCAGTATTTT
CASSLNRDTQYF
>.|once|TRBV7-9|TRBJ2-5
TGTGCCAGCAGCTCATCCCCGGGAGTGCGGGAGACCCAGTACTTC
CASSSSPGVRETQYF
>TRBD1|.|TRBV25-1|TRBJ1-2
TGTGCCAGCACTGGACAGGGGGCGCCCGGCTACACCTTC
CASTGQGAPGYTF
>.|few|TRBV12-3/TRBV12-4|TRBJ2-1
TGTGCCAGCAGTCAGGGACGGAGTGAGCAGTTCTTC
CASSQGRSEQFF
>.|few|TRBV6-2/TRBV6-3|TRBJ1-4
TGTGCCAGCGAACTAACAGGGTCCAGCGAAAAACTGTTTTTT
CASELTGSSEKLFF
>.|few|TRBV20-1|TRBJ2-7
TGCAGTGCTGGAGACAGGTTCTCCTACGAGCAGTACTTC
CSAGDRFSYEQYF
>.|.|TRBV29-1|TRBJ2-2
TGCAGCGTTTCCGGGAATCCGAACACCGGGGAGCTGTTTTTT
CSVSGNPNTGELFF
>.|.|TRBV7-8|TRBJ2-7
TGTGCCAGCAGCTTACGGGGTTTCGAGCAGTACTTC
CASSLRGFEQYF
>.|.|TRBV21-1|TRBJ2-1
TGTGCCGAAATGGGGAGACAGGGTTCTTCTAACCATCACTACAATGAGCAGTTCTTC
CAEMGRQGSSNHHYNEQFF
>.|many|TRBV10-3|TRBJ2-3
TGTGCCATCAGTGTGACAGGTAGCACAGATACGCAGTATTTT
CAISVTGSTDTQYF
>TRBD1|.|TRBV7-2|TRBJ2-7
TGTGCCAGCAGCTTAGAGGGGGCGCAGTACTTC
CASSLEGAQYF
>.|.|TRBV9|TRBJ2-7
TGTGCCAGCAGCGCAACGGAACTCGAGCAGTACTTC
CASSATELEQYF
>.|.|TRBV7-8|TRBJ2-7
TGTGCCAGCAGCTTAGCGGCAGGAGTCTCCTACGAGCAGTACTTC
CASSLAAGVSYEQYF
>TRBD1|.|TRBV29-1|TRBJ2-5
TGCAGCGTTCCCAGGGGGCAGGGACAAGAGACCCAGTACTTC
CSVPRGQGQETQYF
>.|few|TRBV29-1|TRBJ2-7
TGCAGCGTTAGGTCCGCAGGCGCCTACGAGCAGTACTTC
CSVRSAGAYEQYF
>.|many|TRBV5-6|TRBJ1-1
TGTGCCAGCAGCTTGGATGAGGGGGCTGAAGCTTTCTTT
CASSLDEGAEAFF
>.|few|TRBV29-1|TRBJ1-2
TGCAGCGTTGAAGCGGTCACTAACTATGGCTACACCTTC
CSVEAVTNYGYTF
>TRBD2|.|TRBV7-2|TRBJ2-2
TGTGCCAGCAGCTTAATATTTTTGGCGGGGGAGACCGGGGAGCTGTTTTTT
CASSLIFLAGETGELFF
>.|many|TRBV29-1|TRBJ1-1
TGCAGCGTTGGTTACATGAACACTGAAGCTTTCTTT
CSVGYMNTEAFF
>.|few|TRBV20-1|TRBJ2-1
TGCAGTGCTAGAGATCGGATGGGGTACAATGAGCAGTTCTTC
CSARDRMGYNEQFF
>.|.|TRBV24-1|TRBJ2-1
TGTGCCACCAGTGGTCCAAGGCAGGGTGGCAATGAGCAGTTCTTC
CATSGPRQGGNEQFF
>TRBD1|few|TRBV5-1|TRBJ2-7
TGCGCCAGCAGCTCCTGGACAGGGTCCACCTACGAGCAGTACTTC
CASSSWTGSTYEQYF
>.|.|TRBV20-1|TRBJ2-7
TGCAGTGCTAGAGAGGCGACATCTAATTCCGAGCAGTACTTC
CSAREATSNSEQYF
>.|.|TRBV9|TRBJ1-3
TGTGCCAGCAGCCAACAGGGTGCGGCTGGAAACACCATATATTTT
CASSQQGAAGNTIYF
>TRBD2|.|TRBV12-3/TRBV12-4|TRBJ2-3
TGTGCCAGCAGTCCGGGACTAGCGGCCTACACAGATACGCAGTATTTT
CASSPGLAAYTDTQYF
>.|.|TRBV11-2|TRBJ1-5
TGTGCCAGCAGCTTAGTCGTCGGAGGATTAGGGGTCGGCAATCAGCCCCAGCATTTT
CASSLVVGGLGVGNQPQHF
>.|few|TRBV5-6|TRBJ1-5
TGTGCCAGCAGCTTGGCCAGAGGACAGTGGTTTCAGCCCCAGCATTTT
CASSLARGQWFQPQHF
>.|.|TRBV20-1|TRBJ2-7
TGCAGTGCTGGGGTTGCAAGCGAGCAGTACTTC
CSAGVASEQYF
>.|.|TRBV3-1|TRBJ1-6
TGTGCCAGCAGCCTATCCGAGGGTGTCTCCTATAATTCACCCCTCCACTTT
CASSLSEGVSYNSPLHF
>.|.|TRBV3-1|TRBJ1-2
TGTGCCAGCAGCCAAGATATTCGGGGCTACACCTTC
CASSQDIRGYTF
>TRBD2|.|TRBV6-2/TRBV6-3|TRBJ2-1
TGTGCCAGCAGTCGACTCCATTGGCGGGAGGTCCTCCATGAGCAGTTCTTC
CASSRLHWREVLHEQFF
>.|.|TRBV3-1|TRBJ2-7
TGTGCCAGCAGCCAAGATCCACTTCGTTTCAGGACAAGCGGGGACACCTACGAGCAGTACTTC
CASSQDPLRFRTSGDTYEQYF
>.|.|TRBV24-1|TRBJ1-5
TGTGCCACCAGTGATTTCGACCGGCAGCCCCAGCATTTT
CATSDFDRQPQHF
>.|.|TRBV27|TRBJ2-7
TGTGCCGGAAAGGCGAGCCAGTACTTC
CAGKASQYF
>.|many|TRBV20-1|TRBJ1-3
TGCAGTGTGGCAGGAAGCTCTGGAAACACCATATATTTT
CSVAGSSGNTIYF
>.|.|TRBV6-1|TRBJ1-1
TGTGCCAGCACTCGGGGCAGGGCGGACACTGAAGCTTTCTTT
CASTRGRADTEAFF
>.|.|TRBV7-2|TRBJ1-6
TGTGCCAGCAGCTTAGTGGGAGGGGGTGATTCACCCCTCCACTTT
CASSLVGGGDSPLHF
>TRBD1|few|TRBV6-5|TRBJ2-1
TGTGCCAGCAGTTACGTGCGGACAGGGGGGAATGAGCAGTTCTTC
CASSYVRTGGNEQFF
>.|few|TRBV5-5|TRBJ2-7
TGTGCCAGCAGTCCAGACGCGGGCAGGGTCTACGAGCAGTACTTC
CASSPDAGRVYEQYF
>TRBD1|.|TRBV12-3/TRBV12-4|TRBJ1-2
TGTGCCAGCAGCCGGACAGGGCGCTACACCTTC
CASSRTGRYTF
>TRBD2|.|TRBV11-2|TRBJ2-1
TGTGCCAGCAGCTCGGGACTACCTTTCGATGAGCAGTTCTTC
CASSSGLPFDEQFF
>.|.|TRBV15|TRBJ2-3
TGTGCCACCAGCAGAGAAGGTAAAGGGGACACAGATACGCAGTATTTT
CATSREGKGDTDTQYF
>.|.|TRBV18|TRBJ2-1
TGTGCCAGCTCACCACCACTCAATGAGCAGTTCTTC
CASSPPLNEQFF
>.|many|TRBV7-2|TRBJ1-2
TGTGCCAGCAGCCAATCTCGGGACGGCCAAGGCTACACCTTC
CASSQSRDGQGYTF
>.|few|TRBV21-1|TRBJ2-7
TGTGCCAGCAGCTCTGAGGACAGGGGAAGGTACGAGCAGTACTTC
CASSSEDRGRYEQYF
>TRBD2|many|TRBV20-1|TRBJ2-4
TGCAGTGCTAGCATGGCGGGAGCAGCCAAAAACATTCAGTACTTC
CSASMAGAAKNIQYF
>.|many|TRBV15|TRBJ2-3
TGTGCCACCAGCAGAGTCACAGTTAGCACAGATACGCAGTATTTT
CATSRVTVSTDTQYF
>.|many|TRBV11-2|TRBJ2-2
TGTGCCAGCAGCGGAGGACGGACGAACACCGGGGAGCTGTTTTTT
CASSGGRTNTGELFF
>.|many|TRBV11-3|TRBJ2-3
TGTGCCAGCAGTTCGGACAGCCCCCCCGATACGCAGTATTTT
CASSSDSPPDTQYF
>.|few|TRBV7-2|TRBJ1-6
TGTGCCAGCAGCTTAGCGCAGGGTATCGATTCACCCCTCCACTTT
CASSLAQGIDSPLHF
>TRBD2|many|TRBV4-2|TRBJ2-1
TGTGCCAGCAGCCCCGGGCCGATCGGCGGGGGGGCCTCCAATGAGCAGTTCTTC
CASSPGPIGGGASNEQFF